The 10 T cell receptor beta chains below all came from one sample that was sequenced in a study of technical replicates of blood from a handful of donors. Method: immunoSEQ multiplex PCR; TCRdb's copy keeps in-frame clones and lacks some. The sample yields 95,000 to 100,000 clones, under 96% seen once. Sequencing was done on a sample of T cells isolated from PBMCs. Source of these receptors: a human donor in good health.

The chain has TRBV28 and TRBJ2-7, with TRBD2 identical over 10 bases. Germline V lookup: CDR1 MDHEN, CDR2 SYDVKM. V shed 6 bases and J 2 bases; nucleotides not matched to a gene: 10. CDR3 size: 16 residues. In DNA form, the CDR3 reads TGTGCCAGCAGCCATCGCGGGCTAGCGGGGGCCTACGAGCAGTACTTC. Its protein is CASSHRGLAGAYEQYF. Full variable domain (outside the CDR3, taken from reference TRBV28 and TRBJ2-7): DVKVTQSSRYLVKRTGEKVFLECVQDMDHENMFWYRQDPGLGLRLIYFSYDVKMKEKGDIPEGYSVSREKKERFSLILESASTNQTSMYLCASSHRGLAGAYEQYFGPGTRLTVT.

The genes are TRBV10-3 and TRBJ1-2; maybe TRBD1 (6 bases). CDR1 and CDR2 (germline): ENHRY, SYGVKD. Trimming removed 0 bases from V and 5 bases from J, with 10 bases in between. CDR3 size: 14 residues. In nucleotides, the CDR3 is TGTGCCATCAGTGAGTCTGGGACATTTTATGGCTACACCTTC. Encoded protein: CAISESGTFYGYTF.

The rearrangement uses TRBV5-4 and TRBJ2-3; the match to TRBD2 covers 13 bases. After removal of 3 bases from V and 5 bases from J, the junction contained 12 bases not matched to a gene. CDR1 and CDR2 from the germline V gene are SGHNT and YYREEE (reference sequence). CDR3 length: 18 residues. DNA of the CDR3: TGTGCCAGCAGCTGGGGGGGACTAGCGGGGCCCGGGGGAGATACGCAGTATTTT. This translates into CASSWGGLAGPGGDTQYF. The full variable domain, rest sourced from reference TRBV5-4 and TRBJ2-3, is ETGVTQSPTHLIKTRGQQVTLRCSSQSGHNTVSWYQQALGQGPQFIFQYYREEENGRGNFPPRFSGLQFPNYSSELNVNALELDDSALYLCASSWGGLAGPGGDTQYFGPGTRLTVL.

The chain carries TRBV30 and TRBJ2-1; D gene unclear. The germline gives CDR1 GTSNPN, CDR2 SVGIG (reference sequence). This CDR3 has 11 residues. V shed 4 bases and J shed 7 bases, with 8 bases lying between them. CDR3 loop: CAWTQRNEQFF. Here the CDR3 DNA reads TGTGCCTGGACGCAGCGTAATGAGCAGTTCTTC.

This clone was seen only once. The chain employs TRBV6-6 and TRBJ1-3, with D possibly matching TRBD1 (5 bases). The V end was cut by 6 bases, the J end by 0 bases, with 15 bases between. Germline V lookup: CDR1 MNHNY, CDR2 SVGAGI (reference sequence). The CDR3 extends over 16 amino acids. The CDR3 DNA reads as TGTGCCAGCAGACAACAGGCCGGTAGCTCTGGAAACACCATATATTTT. It yields the protein CASRQQAGSSGNTIYF.

The V and J genes are TRBV6-6 and TRBJ1-5, with 10 bases matching TRBD1. This CDR3 is built from 16 residues. The germline V gene encodes CDR1 MNHNY and CDR2 SVGAGI (reference sequence). V gave up 4 bases and J gave up 2 bases; unmatched junction bases: 5. CDR3 in amino acids: CASSFGDRGGNQPQHF. CDR3 DNA: TGTGCCAGCAGTTTCGGGGACAGGGGCGGCAATCAGCCCCAGCATTTT.

The gene calls are TRBV28 and TRBJ2-7; the match to TRBD1 covers 9 bases. The CDR3 extends over 15 amino acids. Germline CDR1 is MDHEN and CDR2 is SYDVKM. Trimming cost V 4 bases and J 6 bases; bases outside gene matches: 10. CDR3 region: CASSWPRTGDPEQYF. The CDR3 DNA follows: TGTGCCAGCAGTTGGCCGAGGACAGGGGACCCCGAGCAGTACTTC. Full variable domain (rest looked up from reference TRBV28 and TRBJ2-7): DVKVTQSSRYLVKRTGEKVFLECVQDMDHENMFWYRQDPGLGLRLIYFSYDVKMKEKGDIPEGYSVSREKKERFSLILESASTNQTSMYLCASSWPRTGDPEQYFGPGTRLTVT.

The rearrangement joins TRBV5-1 to TRBJ2-7; 7 nucleotides match TRBD2. The germline CDR1 and CDR2 sequences are SGHRS and YFSETQ. The CDR3 loop spans 14 amino acids. V trimming: 2 bases; J trimming: 2 bases; junction bases outside the gene matches: 4. As DNA, the CDR3 is TGCGCCAGCAGCTTCGGCGGGAGCGCCTACGAGCAGTACTTC. This gives the protein CASSFGGSAYEQYF.

This chain joins TRBV11-3 and TRBJ1-1; TRBD1 matches at 8 bases. The CDR3 runs 16 residues. Germline loops: CDR1 SGHNT, CDR2 YENEEA. The V segment lost 3 bases and the J segment 3 bases; nucleotides outside the gene matches: 9. The CDR3 protein is CASSFPRGRMDTEAFF. CDR3 DNA: TGTGCCAGCAGCTTTCCCAGGGGGCGAATGGACACTGAAGCTTTCTTT.

V gene TRBV7-9 combines with J gene TRBJ2-1; 11 bases are shared with TRBD2. The CDR3 has 14 amino acids. The V segment lost 1 base and the J segment 9 bases; nucleotides outside the gene matches: 2. Per germline, CDR1 SEHNR and CDR2 FQNEAQ (reference sequence). The CDR3 is CASSLGLAGSEQFF. The CDR3 nucleotides are TGTGCCAGCAGCTTAGGACTAGCGGGGTCTGAGCAGTTCTTC.